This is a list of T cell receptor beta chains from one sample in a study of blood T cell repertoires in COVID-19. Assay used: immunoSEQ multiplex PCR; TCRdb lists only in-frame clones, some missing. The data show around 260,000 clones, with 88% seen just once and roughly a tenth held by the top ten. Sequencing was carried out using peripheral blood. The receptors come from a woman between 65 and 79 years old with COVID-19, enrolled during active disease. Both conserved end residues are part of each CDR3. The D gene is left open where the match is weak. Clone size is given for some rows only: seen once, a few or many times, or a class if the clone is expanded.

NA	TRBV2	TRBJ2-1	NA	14	TGTGCCAGCAGTGATGATAGCTCCTACAATGAGCAGTTCTTC	CASSDDSSYNEQFF
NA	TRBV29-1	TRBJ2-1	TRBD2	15	TGCAGCGGGCGTACCGGGACTAGCGGGAGAAATGAGCAGTTCTTC	CSGRTGTSGRNEQFF
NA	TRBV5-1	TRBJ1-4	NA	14	TGCGCCAGCAGGAGTGGGGGGGCTAATGAAAAACTGTTTTTT	CASRSGGANEKLFF
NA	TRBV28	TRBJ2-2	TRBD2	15	TGTGCCAGCAGGCGGGAGTTTTCGAACACCGGGGAGCTGTTTTTT	CASRREFSNTGELFF
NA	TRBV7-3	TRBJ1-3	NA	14	TGTGCCAGCAGCCCACAGGGTGCTGGAAACACCATATATTTT	CASSPQGAGNTIYF
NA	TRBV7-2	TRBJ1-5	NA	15	TGTGCCAGCAGCTTCGGAATGGCGGGCAATCAGCCCCAGCATTTT	CASSFGMAGNQPQHF
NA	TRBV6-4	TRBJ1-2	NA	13	TGTGCCAGCACCGAGGAGGGCAACTATGGCTACACCTTC	CASTEEGNYGYTF
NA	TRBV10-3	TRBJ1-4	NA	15	TGTGCCATCAGTGAATCAGGGCGGTCTAATGAAAAACTGTTTTTT	CAISESGRSNEKLFF
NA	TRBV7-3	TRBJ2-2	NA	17	TGTGCCAGCAGCTTGAGGGAGGAAGGGGATTTCCCCGGGGAGCTGTTTTTT	CASSLREEGDFPGELFF
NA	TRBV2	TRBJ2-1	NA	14	TGTGCCAGTCTTCGGACAGATTCCTACAATGAGCAGTTCTTC	CASLRTDSYNEQFF
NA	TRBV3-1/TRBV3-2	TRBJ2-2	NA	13	TGTGCCAGCAGCCAATCGGTTACCGGGGAGCTGTTTTTT	CASSQSVTGELFF
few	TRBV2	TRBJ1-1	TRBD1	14	TGTGCCAGCAGGTTGGGACAGGGGAGGACTGAAGCTTTCTTT	CASRLGQGRTEAFF
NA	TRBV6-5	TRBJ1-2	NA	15	TGTGCCAGCAGTTACTCTGCACCCGGGGGATATGGCTACACCTTC	CASSYSAPGGYGYTF
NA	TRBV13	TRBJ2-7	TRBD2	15	TGTGCCAGCAGCCCTCGGGGGAGGGAGTGGAACGAGCAGTACTTC	CASSPRGREWNEQYF
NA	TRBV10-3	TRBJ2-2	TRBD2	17	TGTGCCACGGAGACTAGCGGGAGTATATTAGGGGCCGGGGAGCTGTTTTTT	CATETSGSILGAGELFF
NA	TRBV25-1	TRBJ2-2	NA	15	TGTGCCAGCAGTGAATGGGGCAGGGAAACCGGGGAGCTGTTTTTT	CASSEWGRETGELFF
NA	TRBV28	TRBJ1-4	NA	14	TGTGCCAGCCGCCTGGGCAGCCCTAATGAAAAACTGTTTTTT	CASRLGSPNEKLFF
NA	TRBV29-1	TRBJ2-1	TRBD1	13	TGCAGCATCCGAAAGGACAGGGGGAATGAGCAGTTCTTC	CSIRKDRGNEQFF
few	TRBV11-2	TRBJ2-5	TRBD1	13	TGTGCCAGCAGCTTCACAGGGGAGGAGACCCAGTACTTC	CASSFTGEETQYF
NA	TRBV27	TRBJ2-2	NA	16	TGTGCCAGCAGTTTAACTAGAATCTCCCCCACCGGGGAGCTGTTTTTT	CASSLTRISPTGELFF
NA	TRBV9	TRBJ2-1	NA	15	TGTGCCAGCAGCGTCGGGGAGAGCTCCTACAATGAGCAGTTCTTC	CASSVGESSYNEQFF
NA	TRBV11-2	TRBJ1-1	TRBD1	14	TGTGCCAGCAGCACCGGGACAGCGAACACTGAAGCTTTCTTT	CASSTGTANTEAFF
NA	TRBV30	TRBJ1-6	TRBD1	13	TGTGCCTGCAGGGACAGGGGGAAGTCACCCCTCCACTTT	CACRDRGKSPLHF
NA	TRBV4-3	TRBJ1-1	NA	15	TGCGCCAGCAGCCAAGGGGAGGGGTTGAACACTGAAGCTTTCTTT	CASSQGEGLNTEAFF
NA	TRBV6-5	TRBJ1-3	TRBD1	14	TGTGCCAGCCTGGATACAGGGGCTGGAAACACCATATATTTT	CASLDTGAGNTIYF
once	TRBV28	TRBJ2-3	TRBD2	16	TGTGCCAGCTCCTCCACCGGGACTAGCGGGACAGATACGCAGTATTTT	CASSSTGTSGTDTQYF
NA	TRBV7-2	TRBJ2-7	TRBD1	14	TGTGCCAGCAGTTTTCGACAGGGGGCGTACGAGCAGTACTTC	CASSFRQGAYEQYF
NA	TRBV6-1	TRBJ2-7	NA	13	TGTGCCAGCAGTGACAGGGATATCTACGAGCAGTACTTC	CASSDRDIYEQYF